Described below is a single T cell receptor beta chain sequence and its context. Its antigen is unidentified. This sample stems from a study of cytotoxic CD8 clonotypes in ibrutinib-treated CLL. Findings and caveats of the study: Clonality was higher at ibrutinib response and returned toward baseline at progression. There were differences in sampling times between sustained-remission and progressing patients.

Target depth was 1 in 200,000 to 1 in 1 million T cells, about 10x per clonotype. TCRdb's table, derived via immunoSEQ multiplex PCR, lists solely in-frame clones and lacks some. The sample yields more than 200,000 clones, 60% to 75% seen once. The sequencing used PBMCs, collected after 24 months of ibrutinib treatment. The sequence was obtained from a human donor with chronic lymphocytic leukemia.

The CDR3, as DNA: TGCGCCAGCAGATGGCAAGACACTGAAGCTTTCTTT. Translated, it gives CASRWQDTEAFF. V gene TRBV5-1 combines with J gene TRBJ1-1; D call uncertain. Germline V CDR1 and CDR2: SGHRS, YFSETQ. V was cut by 5 bases and J by 3 bases, with 8 bases left in between. The CDR3 is 12 residues long. Drawing the rest from reference TRBV5-1 and TRBJ1-1, the complete variable domain is KAGVTQTPRYLIKTRGQQVTLSCSPISGHRSVSWYQQTPGQGLQFLFEYFSETQRNKGNFPGRFSGRQFSNSRSEMNVSTLELGDSALYLCASRWQDTEAFFGQGTRLTVV.